A selection of T cell receptor beta chains follows, all from one sample in a study of shared T cell receptors in the human thymus. Using immunoSEQ multiplex PCR, the repertoire was profiled, and TCRdb retains in-frame clones only, with some absent. The sample comprises under 450,000 clones, 85% to 95% of which are singletons, and approximately 0.02% rests with the top ten. The material sequenced was thymocytes. These TCRs come from a human donor. The CDR3 runs from the conserved cysteine through the conserved F or W. The D gene is left open where the match is weak. Clone size is shown for a subset of rows, as once, few, many or a class of expanded clone.

D,J,V,size,DNA,CDR3
TRBD1,TRBJ1-1,TRBV29-1,.,TGCAGCGTTGAAGATTCAGGACAGGGGGAGAACACTGAAGCTTTCTTT,CSVEDSGQGENTEAFF
TRBD1,TRBJ2-3,TRBV12-5,.,TGTGCTAGTGGTTTGGCCCCCCCACAGGGGAGTACAGATACGCAGTATTTT,CASGLAPPQGSTDTQYF
TRBD1,TRBJ2-2,TRBV28,.,TGTGCCAGCAGTTTCATTCCCACGGACAGGGGGATCGGGGAGCTGTTTTTT,CASSFIPTDRGIGELFF
.,TRBJ2-2,TRBV7-2,.,TGTGCCAGCAGCTTAGGTCAGGGGATGGCGGCCGGGGAGCTGTTTTTT,CASSLGQGMAAGELFF
.,TRBJ2-3,TRBV7-2,.,TGTGCCAGCAGCTTTCCCGTCGGCGGTAGGCTCTATTCTGGCAATACGCAGTATTTT,CASSFPVGGRLYSGNTQYF
.,TRBJ1-1,TRBV19,.,TGTGCCAGTAGTATTGGTCCACCTGGGGCCGGGGCAACTGAAGCTTTCTTT,CASSIGPPGAGATEAFF
.,TRBJ2-1,TRBV29-1,.,TGCAGCGTTGAAGTCCCCAACCGACCTTACAATGAGCAGTTCTTC,CSVEVPNRPYNEQFF
.,TRBJ2-5,TRBV15,few,TGTGCCACCAGCCGACGGACAGCACCGAAAGAGACCCAGTACTTC,CATSRRTAPKETQYF
.,TRBJ1-1,TRBV5-6,once,TGTGCCAGCAGCCCCGGGGGAAACACTGAAGCTTTCTTT,CASSPGGNTEAFF
TRBD2,TRBJ2-3,TRBV30,.,TGTGCCTGGAGTGTACGGCGGGAGATCACAGATACGCAGTATTTT,CAWSVRREITDTQYF
.,TRBJ2-7,TRBV9,.,TGTGCCAGCAGCGCCCCTAGTGGGGACACCTACGAGCAGTACTTC,CASSAPSGDTYEQYF
TRBD1,TRBJ2-3,TRBV18,once,TGTGCCAGCTCACCCGGGACAGGAAAAAAGAATACGCAGTATTTT,CASSPGTGKKNTQYF
.,TRBJ2-1,TRBV14,.,TGTGCCAGCAGCTTAAGCGGGCGGGTTCTTAATGAGCAGTTCTTC,CASSLSGRVLNEQFF